The 2 T cell receptor beta chains below were found in one sample sequenced in a study of T cell changes during pregnancy in multiple sclerosis. Profiled with immunoSEQ multiplex PCR; TCRdb holds only in-frame clones, not every one. Counted here are over 45,000 clones, about 94% occurring once; the ten biggest clones make up around 2.5%. This specimen was CD8+ T cells from peripheral blood mononuclear cells, taken in the third trimester of pregnancy. These receptors all come from a female donor with multiple sclerosis, enrolled in a pregnancy study.

The chain couples TRBV28 to TRBJ1-2; the D gene is possibly TRBD1 (6 bases). CDR1 MDHEN and CDR2 SYDVKM come from the germline V gene. V lost 4 bases and J lost 4, with 19 bases in between. There are 16 residues in the CDR3. The CDR3 coding sequence is TGTGCCAGCAGTTCCCGCCTAGGACAGATGTTCTATGGCTACACCTTC. Its translation: CASSSRLGQMFYGYTF.

This rearrangement joins TRBV4-1 to TRBJ2-1; 7 bases agree with TRBD1. Trimming cost V 3 bases and J 7 bases; bases outside gene matches: 12. The CDR3 covers 16 residues. The germline CDR1 and CDR2 sequences are MGHRA and YSYEKL. The CDR3: CASSHPQGDPGNEQFF. The DNA for the CDR3 is TGCGCCAGCAGCCATCCCCAGGGGGACCCCGGAAATGAGCAGTTCTTC.